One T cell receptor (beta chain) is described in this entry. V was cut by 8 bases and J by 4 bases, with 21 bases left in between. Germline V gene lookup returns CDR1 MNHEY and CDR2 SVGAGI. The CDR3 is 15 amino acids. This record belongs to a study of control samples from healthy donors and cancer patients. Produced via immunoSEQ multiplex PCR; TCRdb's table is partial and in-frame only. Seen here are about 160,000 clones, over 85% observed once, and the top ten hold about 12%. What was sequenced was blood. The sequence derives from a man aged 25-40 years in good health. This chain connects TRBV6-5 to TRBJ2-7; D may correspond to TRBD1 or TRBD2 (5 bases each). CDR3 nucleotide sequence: TGTGCCAGCCCAGAGGACACCTCCGGGGTGTACGAGCAGTACTTC. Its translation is CASPEDTSGVYEQYF.